This T cell receptor beta chain was captured in a study of T cells in Graves' hyperthyroidism and ophthalmopathy. The CDR3 has 15 amino acids. Germline CDR1 SGHTS, CDR2 YDEGEE. Trimming cost V 4 bases and J 8 bases; bases outside gene matches: 11. TCR beta CDR3 regions were amplified from RNA. TCR CDR3 underwent first-round RT-PCR with the HTBI primer set. A single record per CDR3 protein comes from TCRdb applying MiXCR to the multiplex PCR reads. The sample holds some 250,000 distinct CDR3 sequences; 13% to 15% are singletons and the top ten take roughly 14%. Diagnostic decisions used clinical symptoms, serum thyroxine and TRAb, thyroid ultrasound and orbital computed tomography. Drawn at first hyperthyroidism diagnosis, the blood sample preceded any ophthalmopathy symptoms. The PBMCs studied were ones that came from 8.5 to 10 ml fresh peripheral blood.

Sequencing input: blood. This receptor was identified in a middle-aged woman with Graves' hyperthyroidism that later progressed to Graves' ophthalmopathy. The chain employs TRBV5-8 and TRBJ2-2; TRBD1 matches at 7 bases. The CDR3 reads CASSGATQGVGELFF. The CDR3 region has the DNA TGTGCCAGCAGCGGAGCAACTCAGGGGGTTGGGGAGCTGTTTTTT.